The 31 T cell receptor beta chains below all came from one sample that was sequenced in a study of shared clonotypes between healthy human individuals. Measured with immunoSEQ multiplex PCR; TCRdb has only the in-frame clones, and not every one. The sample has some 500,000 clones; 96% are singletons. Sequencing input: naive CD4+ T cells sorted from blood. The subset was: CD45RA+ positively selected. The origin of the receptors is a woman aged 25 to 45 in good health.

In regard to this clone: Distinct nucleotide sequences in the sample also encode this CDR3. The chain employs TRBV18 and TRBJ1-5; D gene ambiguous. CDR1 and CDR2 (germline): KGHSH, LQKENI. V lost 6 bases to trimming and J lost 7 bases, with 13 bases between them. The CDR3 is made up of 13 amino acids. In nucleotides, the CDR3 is TGTGCCAGCTCGCCAGACCGCGGCCAGCCCCAGCATTTT. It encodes CASSPDRGQPQHF. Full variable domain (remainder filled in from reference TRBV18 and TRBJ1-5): NAGVMQNPRHLVRRRGQEARLRCSPMKGHSHVYWYRQLPEEGLKFMVYLQKENIIDESGMPKERFSAEFPKEGPSILRIQQVVRGDSAAYFCASSPDRGQPQHFGDGTRLSIL.

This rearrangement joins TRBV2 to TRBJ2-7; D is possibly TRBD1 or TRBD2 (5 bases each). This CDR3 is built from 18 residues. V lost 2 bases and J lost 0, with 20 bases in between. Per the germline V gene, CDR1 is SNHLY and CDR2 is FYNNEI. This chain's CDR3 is CASSELGFGTDRSYEQYF. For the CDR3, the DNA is TGTGCCAGCAGTGAACTGGGGTTCGGGACCGATCGCTCCTACGAGCAGTACTTC.

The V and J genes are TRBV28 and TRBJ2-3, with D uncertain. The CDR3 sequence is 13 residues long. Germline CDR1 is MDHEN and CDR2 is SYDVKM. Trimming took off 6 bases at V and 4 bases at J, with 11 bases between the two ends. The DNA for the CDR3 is TGTGCCAGCAGACCTCCAGGCCCAGATACGCAGTATTTT. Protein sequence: CASRPPGPDTQYF.

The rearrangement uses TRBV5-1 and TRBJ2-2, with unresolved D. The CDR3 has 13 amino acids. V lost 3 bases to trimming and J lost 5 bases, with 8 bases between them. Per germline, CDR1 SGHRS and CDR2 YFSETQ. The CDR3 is CASSSQETGELFF. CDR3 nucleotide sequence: TGCGCCAGCAGCTCACAAGAAACCGGGGAGCTGTTTTTT.

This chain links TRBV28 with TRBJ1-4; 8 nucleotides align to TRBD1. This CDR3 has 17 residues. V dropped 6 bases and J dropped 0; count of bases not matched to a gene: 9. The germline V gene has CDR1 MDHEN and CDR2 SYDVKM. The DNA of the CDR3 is TGTGCCAGCAGCCGTCCTGGACAGGGAGCAACTAATGAAAAACTGTTTTTT. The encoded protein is CASSRPGQGATNEKLFF.

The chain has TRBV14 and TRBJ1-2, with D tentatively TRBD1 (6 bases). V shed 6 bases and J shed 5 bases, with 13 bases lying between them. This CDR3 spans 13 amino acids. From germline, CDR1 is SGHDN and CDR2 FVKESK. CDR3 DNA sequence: TGTGCCAGCAGTCTAACAGGGAGGTATGGCTACACCTTC. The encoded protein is CASSLTGRYGYTF.

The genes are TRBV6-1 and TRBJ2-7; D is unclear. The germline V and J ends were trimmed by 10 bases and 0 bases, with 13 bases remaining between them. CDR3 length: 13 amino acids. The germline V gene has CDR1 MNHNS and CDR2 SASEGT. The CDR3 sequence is CATKGLNSYEQYF. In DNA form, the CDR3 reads TGTGCCACAAAGGGTCTAAACTCCTACGAGCAGTACTTC.

The CDR3 spells CASSLRTSGNTGELFF. The CDR3 DNA reads TGTGCCAGCAGTTTACGGACTAGCGGTAACACCGGGGAGCTGTTTTTT. J is TRBJ2-2 and V is TRBV28, with TRBD2 matching 10 bases. The CDR3 runs to 16 residues. V lost 2 bases, J lost 2 bases, and 2 bases stayed unmatched. The germline CDR1 and CDR2 sequences are MDHEN and SYDVKM.

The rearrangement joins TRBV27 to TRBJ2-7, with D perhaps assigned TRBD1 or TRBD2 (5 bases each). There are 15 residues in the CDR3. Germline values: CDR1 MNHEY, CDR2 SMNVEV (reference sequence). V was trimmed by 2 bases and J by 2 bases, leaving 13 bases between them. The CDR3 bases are TGTGCCAGCAGTTTACTGGGACGAGAAACCTACGAGCAGTACTTC. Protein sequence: CASSLLGRETYEQYF.

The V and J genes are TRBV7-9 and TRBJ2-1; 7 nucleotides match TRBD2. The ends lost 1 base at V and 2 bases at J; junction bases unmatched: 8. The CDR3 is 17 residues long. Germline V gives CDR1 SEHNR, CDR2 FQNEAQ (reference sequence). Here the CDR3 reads CASSLEIGLAAYNEQFF. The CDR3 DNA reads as TGTGCCAGCAGCTTAGAAATAGGGCTAGCGGCCTACAATGAGCAGTTCTTC.

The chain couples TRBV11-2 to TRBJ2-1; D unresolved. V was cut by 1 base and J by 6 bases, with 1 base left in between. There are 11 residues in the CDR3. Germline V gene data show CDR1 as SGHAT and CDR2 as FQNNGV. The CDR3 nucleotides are TGTGCCAGCAGCTTAGTCAATGAGCAGTTCTTC. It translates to CASSLVNEQFF.

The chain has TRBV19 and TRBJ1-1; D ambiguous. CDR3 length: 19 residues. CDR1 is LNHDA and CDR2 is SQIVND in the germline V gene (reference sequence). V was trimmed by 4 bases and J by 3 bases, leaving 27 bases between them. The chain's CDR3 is CASSKIFLTSSGRDTEAFF. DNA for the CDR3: TGTGCCAGTAGTAAAATATTTTTGACGTCGTCGGGTAGGGACACTGAAGCTTTCTTT. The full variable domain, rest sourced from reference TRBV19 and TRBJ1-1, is DGGITQSPKYLFRKEGQNVTLSCEQNLNHDAMYWYRQDPGQGLRLIYYSQIVNDFQKGDIAEGYSVSREKKESFPLTVTSAQKNPTAFYLCASSKIFLTSSGRDTEAFFGQGTRLTVV.

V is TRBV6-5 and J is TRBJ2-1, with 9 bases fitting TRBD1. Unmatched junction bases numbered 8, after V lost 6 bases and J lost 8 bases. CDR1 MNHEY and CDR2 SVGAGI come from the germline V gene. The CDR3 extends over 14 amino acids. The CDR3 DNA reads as TGTGCCAGCAGCAGAACGGACAGGGGAGATGAGCAGTTCTTC. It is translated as CASSRTDRGDEQFF.

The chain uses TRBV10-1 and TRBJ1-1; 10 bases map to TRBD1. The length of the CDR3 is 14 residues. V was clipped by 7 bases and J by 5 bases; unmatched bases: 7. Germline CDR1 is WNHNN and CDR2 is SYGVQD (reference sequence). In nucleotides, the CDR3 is TGCGCCAGCATCTGGACAGGGGGTGAAACTGAAGCTTTCTTT. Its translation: CASIWTGGETEAFF.

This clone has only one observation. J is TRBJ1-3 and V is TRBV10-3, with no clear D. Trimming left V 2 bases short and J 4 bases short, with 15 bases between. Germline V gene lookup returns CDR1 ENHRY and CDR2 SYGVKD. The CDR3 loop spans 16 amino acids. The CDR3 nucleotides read TGTGCCATCAGTGAGCCGGGTACGCCGGCGGGAAACACCATATATTTT. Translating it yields CAISEPGTPAGNTIYF.

CDR3 sequence reads: CASKSIRASGRSSYEQYF. As DNA, the CDR3 is TGTGCCAGCAAGTCGATTAGGGCTAGCGGGCGGAGCTCCTACGAGCAGTACTTC. The V and J genes are TRBV11-2 and TRBJ2-7; TRBD2 matches at 8 bases. V lost 7 bases, J lost 0 bases, and 17 bases stayed unmatched. CDR1 is SGHAT, CDR2 FQNNGV, per germline. The CDR3 contains 18 residues. Full variable domain (rest looked up from reference TRBV11-2 and TRBJ2-7): EAGVAQSPRYKIIEKRQSVAFWCNPISGHATLYWYQQILGQGPKLLIQFQNNGVVDDSQLPKDRFSAERLKGVDSTLKIQPAKLEDSAVYLCASKSIRASGRSSYEQYFGPGTRLTVT.

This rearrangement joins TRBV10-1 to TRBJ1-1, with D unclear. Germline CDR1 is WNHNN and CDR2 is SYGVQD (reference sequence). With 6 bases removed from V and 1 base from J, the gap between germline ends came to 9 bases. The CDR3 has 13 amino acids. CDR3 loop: CASSNQRNTEAFF. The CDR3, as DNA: TGCGCCAGCAGCAATCAGCGGAACACTGAAGCTTTCTTT.

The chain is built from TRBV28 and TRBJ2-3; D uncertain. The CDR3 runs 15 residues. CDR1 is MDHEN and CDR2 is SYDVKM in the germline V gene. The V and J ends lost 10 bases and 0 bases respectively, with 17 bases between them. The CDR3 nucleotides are TGTGCCATCCAAGAAAAGACGGTGAGCACAGATACGCAGTATTTT. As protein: CAIQEKTVSTDTQYF.

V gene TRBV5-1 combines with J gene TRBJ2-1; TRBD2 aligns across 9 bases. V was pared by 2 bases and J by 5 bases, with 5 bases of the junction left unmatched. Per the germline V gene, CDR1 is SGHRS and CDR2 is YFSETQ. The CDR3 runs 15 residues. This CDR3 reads CASSLISGRNNEQFF. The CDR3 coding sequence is TGCGCCAGCAGCTTAATTAGCGGGAGAAACAATGAGCAGTTCTTC.

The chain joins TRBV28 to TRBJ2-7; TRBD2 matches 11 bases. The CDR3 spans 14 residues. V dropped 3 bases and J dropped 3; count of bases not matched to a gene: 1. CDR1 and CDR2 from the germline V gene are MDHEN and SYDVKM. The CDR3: CASSFSGRVYEQYF. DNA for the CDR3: TGTGCCAGCAGTTTTAGCGGGAGGGTCTACGAGCAGTACTTC.

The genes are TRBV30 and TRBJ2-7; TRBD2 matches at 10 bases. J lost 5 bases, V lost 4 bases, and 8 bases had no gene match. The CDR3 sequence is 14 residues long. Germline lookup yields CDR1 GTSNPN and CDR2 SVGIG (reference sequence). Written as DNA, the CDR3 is TGTGCCTGGACTAGCGGGAGCGTTTTCAACGAGCAGTACTTC. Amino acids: CAWTSGSVFNEQYF.

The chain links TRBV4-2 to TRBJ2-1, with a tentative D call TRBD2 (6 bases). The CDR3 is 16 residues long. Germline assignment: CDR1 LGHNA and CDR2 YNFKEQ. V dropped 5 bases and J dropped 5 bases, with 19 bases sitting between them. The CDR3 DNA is TGTGCCAGCAGCGCCTCTGGCGGGGCCCCCCACAATGAGCAGTTCTTC. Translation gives CASSASGGAPHNEQFF.

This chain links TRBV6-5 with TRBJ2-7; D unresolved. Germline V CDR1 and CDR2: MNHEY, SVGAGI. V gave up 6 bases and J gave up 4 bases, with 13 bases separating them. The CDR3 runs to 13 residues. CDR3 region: CASSPVAVYEQYF. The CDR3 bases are TGTGCCAGCAGCCCCGTTGCCGTATACGAGCAGTACTTC.

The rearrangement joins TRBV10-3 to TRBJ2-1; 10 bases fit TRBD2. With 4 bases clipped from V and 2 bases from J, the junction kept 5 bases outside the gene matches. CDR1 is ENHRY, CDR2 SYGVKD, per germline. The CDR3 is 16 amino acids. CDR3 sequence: CAISGTSGDTYNEQFF. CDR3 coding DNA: TGTGCCATCAGTGGGACTAGCGGAGACACCTACAATGAGCAGTTCTTC.

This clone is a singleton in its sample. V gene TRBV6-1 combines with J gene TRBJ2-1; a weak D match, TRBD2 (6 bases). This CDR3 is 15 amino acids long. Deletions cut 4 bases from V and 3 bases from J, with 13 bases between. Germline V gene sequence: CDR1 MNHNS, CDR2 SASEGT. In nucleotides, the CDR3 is TGTGCCAGCAGTGTACTGGTGGGAGGCTACAATGAGCAGTTCTTC. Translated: CASSVLVGGYNEQFF.

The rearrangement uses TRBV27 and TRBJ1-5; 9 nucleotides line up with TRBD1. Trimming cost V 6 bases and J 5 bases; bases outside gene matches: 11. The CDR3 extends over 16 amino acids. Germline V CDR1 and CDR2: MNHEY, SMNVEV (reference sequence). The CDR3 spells CASSPTFRDRDQPQHF. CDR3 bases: TGTGCCAGCAGCCCGACTTTTAGGGACAGGGATCAGCCCCAGCATTTT.

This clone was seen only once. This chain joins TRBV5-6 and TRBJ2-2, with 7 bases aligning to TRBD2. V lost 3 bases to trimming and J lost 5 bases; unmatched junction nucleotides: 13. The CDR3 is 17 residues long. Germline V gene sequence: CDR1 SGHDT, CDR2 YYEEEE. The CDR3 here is CASSYPLGGRGTGELFF. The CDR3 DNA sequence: TGTGCCAGCAGCTACCCCCTTGGAGGGAGGGGAACCGGGGAGCTGTTTTTT.

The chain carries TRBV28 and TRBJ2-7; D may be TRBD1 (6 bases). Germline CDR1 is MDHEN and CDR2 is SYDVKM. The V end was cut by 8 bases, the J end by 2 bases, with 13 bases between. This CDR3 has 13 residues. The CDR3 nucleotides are TGTGCCAGCGTCCGGGACATACCCTACGAGCAGTACTTC. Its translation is CASVRDIPYEQYF.

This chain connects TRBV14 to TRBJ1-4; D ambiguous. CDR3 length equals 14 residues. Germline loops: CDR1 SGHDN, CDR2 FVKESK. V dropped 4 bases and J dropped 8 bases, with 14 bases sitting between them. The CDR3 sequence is CASSLGLVGEKLFF. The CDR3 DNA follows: TGTGCCAGCAGCCTCGGCTTGGTAGGGGAAAAACTGTTTTTT.

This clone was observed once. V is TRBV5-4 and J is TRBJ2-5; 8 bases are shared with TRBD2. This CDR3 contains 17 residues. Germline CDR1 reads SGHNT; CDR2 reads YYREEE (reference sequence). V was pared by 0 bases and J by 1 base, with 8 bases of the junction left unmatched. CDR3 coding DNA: TGTGCCAGCAGCTTGGCCGTGTTAGCGGGAATCCAAGAGACCCAGTACTTC. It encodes CASSLAVLAGIQETQYF.

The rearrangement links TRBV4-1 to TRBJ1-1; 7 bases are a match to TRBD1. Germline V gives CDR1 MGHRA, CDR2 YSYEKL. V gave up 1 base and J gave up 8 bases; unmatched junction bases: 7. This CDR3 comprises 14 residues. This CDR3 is CASSQVPGQEEAFF. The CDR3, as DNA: TGCGCCAGCAGCCAAGTCCCCGGACAGGAGGAAGCTTTCTTT.